The sequence of this T cell receptor beta chain was determined in a study of blood T cell repertoires in COVID-19. Across the whole study: T cells, B-cell-depleted T cells, or PBMCs provided the cDNA or gDNA that served as material.

Profiled with immunoSEQ multiplex PCR; TCRdb holds only in-frame clones, not every one. Of roughly 150,000 clones in the sample, 70% to 85% were seen once. The CDR3 totals 16 residues. Trimming removed 6 bases from V and 3 bases from J; junction bases left unmatched: 13. Germline CDR1 is SGHDT and CDR2 is YYEEEE. This TCR was recovered from a woman aged 50 to 60 with acute or convalescent COVID-19. The chain couples TRBV5-6 to TRBJ2-7; 9 nucleotides agree with TRBD1. Sequencing was performed on peripheral blood. CDR3 coding DNA: TGTGCCAGCACCCTAGGTTTCGGGACAGGGAGCTACGAGCAGTACTTC. Its protein product is CASTLGFGTGSYEQYF.